This T cell receptor (beta chain) was profiled in a study of blood T cell repertoires in COVID-19. Study summary: Researchers got acute and convalescent COVID-19 samples from the United States, Italy and Spain. Sources were T cells, B-cell-depleted T cells, or PBMCs; the material itself was cDNA or gDNA.

A Seattle source enrolled patients during active infection and followed them longitudinally. In the authors' workflow: Counts of nucleated cells, estimated from reference gene primer amplification, were obtained. Clones were sequenced by immunoSEQ multiplex PCR, and TCRdb holds only the in-frame ones, with some missing. That table is the source of V, J and clone size, and D and trimming were worked out from the DNA. The sample shows over 450,000 clones, approximately 91% of them seen only once. CDR1 LNHDA and CDR2 SQIVND come from the germline V gene (reference sequence). V was trimmed by 4 bases and J by 10 bases, leaving 17 bases between them. The length of the CDR3 is 14 residues.

What was sequenced was peripheral blood. This clonotype originated in a woman between 45 and 65 years old with COVID-19, enrolled during active disease. The chain links TRBV19 to TRBJ2-1; a weak D match, TRBD1 (6 bases). The CDR3 region has the DNA TGTGCCAGTAGTAGCACACTCAGGGGCGGGGAGCAGTTCTTC. Translation: CASSSTLRGGEQFF.